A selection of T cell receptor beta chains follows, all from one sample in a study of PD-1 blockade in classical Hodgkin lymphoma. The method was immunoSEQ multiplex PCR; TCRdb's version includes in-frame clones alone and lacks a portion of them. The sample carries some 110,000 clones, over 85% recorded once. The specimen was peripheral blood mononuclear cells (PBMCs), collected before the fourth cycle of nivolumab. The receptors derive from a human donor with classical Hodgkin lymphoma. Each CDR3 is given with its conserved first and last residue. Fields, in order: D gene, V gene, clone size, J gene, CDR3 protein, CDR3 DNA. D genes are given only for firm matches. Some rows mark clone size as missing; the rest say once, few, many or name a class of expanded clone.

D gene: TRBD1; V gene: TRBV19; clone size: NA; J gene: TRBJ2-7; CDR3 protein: CASSTSNRGPYEQYF; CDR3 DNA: TGTGCCAGTAGTACCTCGAACAGGGGACCCTACGAGCAGTACTTC
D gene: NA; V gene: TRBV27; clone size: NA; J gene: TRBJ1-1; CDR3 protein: CASSSRGGQLNTEAFF; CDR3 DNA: TGTGCCAGCAGCTCCCGAGGAGGACAATTGAACACTGAAGCTTTCTTT
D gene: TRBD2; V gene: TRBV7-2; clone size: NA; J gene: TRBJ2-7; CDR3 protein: CASSLRTSSPYEQYF; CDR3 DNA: TGTGCCAGCAGCCTCCGGACTAGCAGCCCCTACGAGCAGTACTTC
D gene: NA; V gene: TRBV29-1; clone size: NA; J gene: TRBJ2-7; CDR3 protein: CSVDGGMLHEQYF; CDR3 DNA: TGCAGCGTTGATGGGGGAATGCTCCACGAGCAGTACTTC
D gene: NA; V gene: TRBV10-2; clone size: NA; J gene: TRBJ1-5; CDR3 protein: CASSDRGGLQPQHF; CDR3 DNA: TGCGCCAGCAGTGACCGAGGAGGGCTTCAGCCCCAGCATTTT
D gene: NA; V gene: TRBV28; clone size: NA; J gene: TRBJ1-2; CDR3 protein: CASSLGTSSYGYTF; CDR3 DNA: TGTGCCAGCAGTTTGGGCACATCCTCCTATGGCTACACCTTC
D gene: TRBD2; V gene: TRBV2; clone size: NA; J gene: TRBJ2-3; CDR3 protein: CASSERTSGTDTQYF; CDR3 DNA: TGTGCCAGCAGTGAGCGGACTAGCGGCACAGATACGCAGTATTTT
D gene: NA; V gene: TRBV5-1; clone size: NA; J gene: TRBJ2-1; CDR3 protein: CASSLDWSSSYNEQFF; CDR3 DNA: TGCGCCAGCAGCCTGGACTGGTCGAGCTCCTACAATGAGCAGTTCTTC
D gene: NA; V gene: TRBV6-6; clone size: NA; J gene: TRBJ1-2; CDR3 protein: CASIEDGSGYYGYTF; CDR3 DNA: TGTGCCAGCATAGAGGACGGCTCGGGGTACTATGGCTACACCTTC
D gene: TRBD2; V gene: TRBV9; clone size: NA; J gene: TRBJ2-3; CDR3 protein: CASSALSSGGGTDTQYF; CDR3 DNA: TGTGCCAGCAGCGCTCTCTCTAGCGGTGGAGGGACAGATACGCAGTATTTT
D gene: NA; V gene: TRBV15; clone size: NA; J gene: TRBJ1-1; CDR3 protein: CATSRSPNTEAFF; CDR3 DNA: TGTGCCACCAGCAGATCTCCGAACACTGAAGCTTTCTTT
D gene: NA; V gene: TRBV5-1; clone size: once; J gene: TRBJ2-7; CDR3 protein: CASSARPPSPEQYF; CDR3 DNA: TGCGCCAGCAGCGCAAGACCTCCTTCCCCCGAGCAGTACTTC
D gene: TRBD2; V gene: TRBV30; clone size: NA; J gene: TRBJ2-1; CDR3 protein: CAWRGTSGRINEQFF; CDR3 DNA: TGTGCCTGGAGGGGGACTAGCGGGAGGATTAATGAGCAGTTCTTC
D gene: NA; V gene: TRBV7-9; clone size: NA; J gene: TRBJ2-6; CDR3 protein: CASSLGGRNSGANVLTF; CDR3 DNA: TGTGCCAGCAGCTTAGGGGGACGGAACTCTGGGGCCAACGTCCTGACTTTC
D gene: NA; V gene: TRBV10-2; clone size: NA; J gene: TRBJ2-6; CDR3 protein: CASSVSGANVLTF; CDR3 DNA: TGCGCCAGCAGCGTATCTGGGGCCAACGTCCTGACTTTC
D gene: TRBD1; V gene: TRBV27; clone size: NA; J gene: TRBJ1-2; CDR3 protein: CASSPQGYGGYGYTF; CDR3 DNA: TGTGCCAGCAGTCCACAGGGGTACGGCGGCTATGGCTACACCTTC
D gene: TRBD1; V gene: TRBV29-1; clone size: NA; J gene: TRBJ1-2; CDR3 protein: CSVGTGGLSGYTF; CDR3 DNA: TGCAGCGTTGGGACAGGGGGTCTGAGTGGCTACACCTTC
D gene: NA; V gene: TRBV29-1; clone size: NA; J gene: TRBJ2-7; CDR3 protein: CSVDMLGLNEQYF; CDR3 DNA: TGCAGCGTTGATATGTTGGGCCTTAACGAGCAGTACTTC
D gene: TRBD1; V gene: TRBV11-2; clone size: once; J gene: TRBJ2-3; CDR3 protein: CASSPDRVERGTQYF; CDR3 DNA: TGTGCCAGCAGCCCTGACAGGGTTGAACGGGGTACGCAGTATTTT
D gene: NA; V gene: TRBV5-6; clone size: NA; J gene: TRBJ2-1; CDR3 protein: CASSGGYNEQFF; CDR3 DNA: TGTGCCAGCAGCGGGGGGTACAATGAGCAGTTCTTC
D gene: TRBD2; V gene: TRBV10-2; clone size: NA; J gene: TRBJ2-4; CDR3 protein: CASSELARNIQYF; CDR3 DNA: TGCGCCAGCAGTGAACTAGCGAGGAACATTCAGTACTTC
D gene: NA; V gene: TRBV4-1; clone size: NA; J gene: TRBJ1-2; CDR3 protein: CASSQDKSGNYGYTF; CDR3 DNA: TGCGCCAGCAGCCAAGATAAATCAGGGAACTATGGCTACACCTTC